One sample yielded the 20 T cell receptor beta chains listed below, sequenced in a study of blood T cell repertoires in COVID-19. The repertoire was sequenced with immunoSEQ multiplex PCR; TCRdb's copy has only in-frame clones and lacks some. Among some 290,000 clones listed, approximately 90% were seen once. Sequencing was carried out using PBMCs or T cells enriched from blood (not recorded which). The receptor set was obtained from a woman between 40 and 50 years old with acute COVID-19.

This chain uses TRBV28 with TRBJ1-3; 8 bases line up with TRBD1. Germline V gene lookup returns CDR1 MDHEN and CDR2 SYDVKM. This CDR3 spans 15 amino acids. With V trimmed by 5 bases and J by 3 bases, 6 bases remained unmatched. The CDR3 region is CASSPQDRDGNTIYF. DNA of the CDR3: TGTGCCAGCAGTCCTCAGGACAGGGATGGAAACACCATATATTTT. The whole variable domain, remainder taken from reference TRBV28 and TRBJ1-3, is DVKVTQSSRYLVKRTGEKVFLECVQDMDHENMFWYRQDPGLGLRLIYFSYDVKMKEKGDIPEGYSVSREKKERFSLILESASTNQTSMYLCASSPQDRDGNTIYFGEGSWLTVV.

This clone was seen more than once but under ten times. CDR3 DNA: TGTGCCAGCAGTTACAGGGAAGCGGGAGGCAATGAGCAGTTCTTC. Its translation: CASSYREAGGNEQFF. The chain recombines TRBV6-2 or TRBV6-3 with TRBJ2-1, with 9 bases aligning to TRBD2. The J segment lost 6 bases and the V segment lost 2 bases, leaving 5 bases of the junction unmatched. The CDR3 runs 15 residues. Germline V lookup: CDR1 MNHEY, CDR2 SVGEGT.

This clone was observed a handful of times. V gene TRBV18 combines with J gene TRBJ1-2, with 10 bases fitting TRBD1. Germline V lookup: CDR1 KGHSH, CDR2 LQKENI. Trimming cost V 4 bases and J 2 bases; bases outside gene matches: 1. This CDR3 region has 14 residues. In DNA, the CDR3 is TGTGCCAGCTCACGGGGACAGGGGAACTATGGCTACACCTTC. Translation: CASSRGQGNYGYTF.

V usage is TRBV6-2 or TRBV6-3 and J usage is TRBJ1-2; no definite D call. Trimming stripped 2 bases from V and 6 bases from J, with 13 bases between. The CDR3 runs 14 residues. CDR1 is MNHEY, CDR2 SVGEGT, per germline. In DNA form, the CDR3 reads TGTGCCAGCAGTTACGGGCGTTTAAAGGATGGCTACACCTTC. Translating gives CASSYGRLKDGYTF.

This clone was seen more than once but under ten times. This chain uses TRBV5-5 with TRBJ2-2; 7 nucleotides align to TRBD1. CDR3 length: 14 amino acids. The V gene end was trimmed by 2 bases and the J gene end by 3 bases; junction bases not matched to a gene: 1. Germline V gives CDR1 SGHKS, CDR2 YYEKEE (reference sequence). In nucleotides, the CDR3 is TGTGCCAGCAGCTTAGGACAGGACACCGGGGAGCTGTTTTTT. This translates into CASSLGQDTGELFF.

This clone was counted a single time. This rearrangement joins TRBV7-8 to TRBJ1-1; D gene unclear. The CDR3 loop spans 16 amino acids. CDR1 and CDR2 (germline): SGHVS, FQNEAQ. V was trimmed by 2 bases and J by 4 bases, leaving 17 bases between them. CDR3 amino acids: CASSLTRGPYGTEAFF. The CDR3 coding sequence is TGTGCCAGCAGCTTAACCCGGGGTCCATACGGCACTGAAGCTTTCTTT.

The CDR3 DNA is TGCGCCAGCAGTGAAGGGGGGACCCAGTACTTC. Translated, it gives CASSEGGTQYF. V and J are TRBV5-1 and TRBJ2-5; D is possibly TRBD1 (6 bases). Trimming pared 5 bases from V and 7 bases from J, leaving 9 bases between. There are 11 residues in the CDR3. Germline loops: CDR1 SGHRS, CDR2 YFSETQ.

This sequence joins TRBV7-9 and TRBJ1-1, with 7 bases that match TRBD1. Losses at the gene ends were 3 bases for V and 2 bases for J; bases not matched to a gene: 3. Germline values: CDR1 SEHNR, CDR2 FQNEAQ (reference sequence). The CDR3 has 14 amino acids. The CDR3 nucleotides are TGTGCCAGCAGCTTTGAGGGGGCTAACACTGAAGCTTTCTTT. This encodes CASSFEGANTEAFF. Drawing the rest from reference TRBV7-9 and TRBJ1-1, the complete variable domain is DTGVSQNPRHKITKRGQNVTFRCDPISEHNRLYWYRQTLGQGPEFLTYFQNEAQLEKSRLLSDRFSAERPKGSFSTLEIQRTEQGDSAMYLCASSFEGANTEAFFGQGTRLTVV.

The V gene is TRBV18, the J gene TRBJ2-2; 9 bases match TRBD1. In germline, CDR1 is KGHSH, CDR2 LQKENI. The J segment lost 5 bases and the V segment lost 3 bases, leaving 22 bases of the junction unmatched. This CDR3 is 21 amino acids long. CDR3 bases: TGTGCCAGCTCACCGTTCTCCGACCGGGACAGGGTAAGATTTGGGACCGGGGAGCTGTTTTTT. This translates into CASSPFSDRDRVRFGTGELFF.

The chain employs TRBV3-1 (or the pseudogene TRBV3-2) and TRBJ2-7; 8 bases map to TRBD2. The CDR3 contains 16 residues. The germline gives CDR1 LGHDT, CDR2 YNNKEL (reference sequence). V dropped 5 bases and J dropped 5; count of bases not matched to a gene: 14. CDR3: CASSRLSGGLNHEQYF. CDR3 nucleotides: TGTGCCAGCAGCAGGTTAAGCGGGGGCCTGAACCACGAGCAGTACTTC.

This clone was detected only once. The CDR3 protein is CASSQGSTGRAFF. The CDR3 DNA reads as TGTGCCAGCAGCCAAGGGTCGACAGGGCGAGCTTTCTTT. The V call is TRBV3-1 (or the pseudogene TRBV3-2), the J call TRBJ1-1, with TRBD1 matching over 7 bases. Germline values: CDR1 LGHDT, CDR2 YNNKEL (reference sequence). V lost 1 base, J lost 10 bases, and 6 bases stayed unmatched. The CDR3 has 13 amino acids.

This clone came up once. This chain joins TRBV2 and TRBJ1-1; TRBD1 matches at 7 bases. Germline values: CDR1 SNHLY, CDR2 FYNNEI. The CDR3 runs 14 residues. Losses at the gene ends were 10 bases for V and 1 base for J; bases not matched to a gene: 9. The CDR3 loop reads CATQGGQQNTEAFF. CDR3 sequence (DNA): TGTGCCACCCAGGGGGGACAGCAGAACACTGAAGCTTTCTTT.

This chain connects TRBV21-1 to TRBJ2-3; TRBD1, the table's D call, was not compared with the DNA. TRBV21-1 is a documented pseudogene. The CDR3 has 20 amino acids. The CDR3 DNA sequence: TGTGCCAGGCCCGCCGTTGAGTTGAGGGGACAGGCTACTAGCACAGATACGCAGTATTTT. Protein sequence: CARPAVELRGQATSTDTQYF.

The chain has TRBV25-1 and TRBJ1-1, with D possibly being TRBD1 (5 bases). CDR3 length: 13 residues. The V end lost 1 base, the J end lost 5 bases, and 8 bases lay between the germline ends. Germline CDR1 MGHDK, CDR2 SYGVNS. In DNA form, the CDR3 reads TGTGCCAGCAGTGAATTCGGGGGGACTGAAGCTTTCTTT. It codes for CASSEFGGTEAFF.

V usage is TRBV24-1 and J usage is TRBJ2-5, with 11 nucleotides matching TRBD2. CDR1 and CDR2 from the germline V gene are KGHDR and SFDVKD. J gave up 4 bases and V 0 bases, and 3 bases lay outside the gene matches. This CDR3 has 16 residues. The CDR3 region is CATSDLTSGGGETQYF. CDR3 DNA sequence: TGTGCCACCAGTGATTTGACTAGCGGGGGTGGAGAGACCCAGTACTTC.

The chain links TRBV13 to TRBJ2-7; 9 bases are shared with TRBD2. Germline lookup yields CDR1 PRHDT and CDR2 FYEKMQ (reference sequence). The CDR3 consists of 14 residues. V lost 2 bases, J lost 6 bases, and 5 bases stayed unmatched. For the CDR3, the DNA is TGTGCCAGCAGCTTAACGCGGGGGGGAATCGAGCAGTACTTC. Amino acids: CASSLTRGGIEQYF.

A note on this clone: At the DNA level, this CDR3 is encoded by other sequences in the same sample as well. The gene calls are TRBV28 and TRBJ1-5, with D unclear. V lost 3 bases and J 1 base, leaving 7 bases between the germline ends. This CDR3 is built from 14 residues. Germline assignment: CDR1 MDHEN and CDR2 SYDVKM. The CDR3 sequence is CASSLGGSNQPQHF. CDR3 sequence (DNA): TGTGCCAGCAGTTTGGGCGGGAGCAATCAGCCCCAGCATTTT.

The V and J genes are TRBV10-2 and TRBJ1-5, with D tentatively TRBD1 (6 bases). V lost 8 bases, J lost 4 bases, and 12 bases lay in between. The CDR3 consists of 13 residues. The germline gives CDR1 WSHSY, CDR2 SAAADI. CDR3 sequence reads: CASATGINQPQHF. CDR3 nucleotide sequence: TGCGCCAGCGCCACAGGGATAAATCAGCCCCAGCATTTT.

J is TRBJ1-5 and V is TRBV19; possible D gene TRBD1, 5 bases. V dropped 6 bases and J dropped 0 bases, with 9 bases sitting between them. This CDR3 region has 14 residues. Germline loops: CDR1 LNHDA, CDR2 SQIVND (reference sequence). In nucleotides, the CDR3 is TGTGCCAGTAGGAGCGACAGTAGCAATCAGCCCCAGCATTTT. Translating it yields CASRSDSSNQPQHF.

The chain recombines TRBV7-3 with TRBJ1-2; 9 nucleotides match TRBD1. The V gene's germline CDR1 is SGHTA and CDR2 FQGTGA. The CDR3 totals 14 residues. The V gene end was trimmed by 3 bases and the J gene end by 4 bases; junction bases not matched to a gene: 3. The CDR3 bases are TGTGCCAGCAGCTTCCGGGACAGGGCCTATGGCTACACCTTC. Translating gives CASSFRDRAYGYTF.